This T cell receptor beta chain was documented in a study of vaccination and CD4 T cells after COVID-19. Cultured CD4+ T cell DNA underwent sequencing with the Oncomine TCR Beta short-read assay. TCRdb redid the calling of the PCR reads with MiXCR, one entry per CDR3 protein. The table shows approximately 7,000 distinct CDR3 sequences, with under 65% occurring only once. Treatment here: roughly nine-day PBMC culture with coronavirus spike peptide pools or control peptides (ViraFEST assay). CD4+ T cells of the unexposed donor were collected before the COVID-19 pandemic (2011-2018). Points on this clonotype: Its target is not known.

In germline, CDR1 is MNHEY, CDR2 SVGEGT. The CDR3 loop spans 12 amino acids. The germline V and J ends were trimmed by 4 bases and 7 bases, with 10 bases remaining between them. The sample was CD4+ T cells from blood, cultured in vitro. V is TRBV6-2 or TRBV6-3 and J is TRBJ1-2; D call uncertain. This TCR was recovered from a human donor in good health. The CDR3 DNA reads as TGTGCCAGCAGTTCTACTAGGCCTGGCTACACCTTC. Translated: CASSSTRPGYTF.